The 26 T cell receptor beta chains listed next were all sequenced from one sample in a study of cytomegalovirus exposure and HLA in healthy donors. Primers: 60 Vbeta forward and 13 Jbeta reverse. Sequenced by immunoSEQ multiplex PCR; TCRdb stores in-frame clones only, minus some. The data contain fewer than 150,000 clones, 70% to 75% of them seen just once; the ten biggest clones take up around 2.9%. The sequenced material came from PBMCs. All receptors derive from a man aged 25-40 years in good health and CMV-seronegative.

The chain has TRBV19 and TRBJ1-1; 7 positions agree with TRBD1. Per the germline V gene, CDR1 is LNHDA and CDR2 is SQIVND (reference sequence). Unmatched junction bases numbered 7, after V lost 6 bases and J lost 6 bases. The CDR3 covers 13 residues. The CDR3 region is CASSSEGAAEAFF. Written as DNA, the CDR3 is TGTGCCAGTAGCTCGGAGGGGGCGGCTGAAGCTTTCTTT.

V usage is TRBV4-2 and J usage is TRBJ2-2; maybe TRBD1 (5 bases). The V gene lost 4 bases and the J gene lost 5 bases, with 14 bases spanning the gap. The CDR3 totals 15 residues. Germline V lookup: CDR1 LGHNA, CDR2 YNFKEQ. CDR3 sequence (DNA): TGTGCCAGCAGCCCACGACACCCAGGGACCGGGGAGCTGTTTTTT. Its protein product is CASSPRHPGTGELFF.

This chain uses TRBV29-1 with TRBJ2-7, with 7 bases that match TRBD2. The CDR3 totals 15 residues. Germline V gene lookup returns CDR1 SQVTM and CDR2 ANQGSEA. Trimming cost V 4 bases and J 1 base; bases outside gene matches: 10. The CDR3 region has the DNA TGCAGCGTTGCTCTCGGGGTAGCGGGTTCCTACGAGCAGTACTTC. Protein product: CSVALGVAGSYEQYF.

About this clone: Other DNA sequences of this sample code for an identical CDR3. This chain joins TRBV5-1 and TRBJ2-2, with 9 bases identical to TRBD1. Looked up from germline, CDR1 is SGHRS and CDR2 is YFSETQ. The CDR3 is made up of 15 amino acids. After removal of 7 bases from V and 4 bases from J, the junction contained 8 bases not matched to a gene. The CDR3 coding sequence is TGCGCCAGCTCCTCCGGGACAGGGATCACCGGGGAGCTGTTTTTT. As protein: CASSSGTGITGELFF.

CDR3 residues: CASSQDTQTGSTGELFF. DNA for the CDR3: TGTGCCAGCAGCCAAGACACACAGACAGGTTCCACCGGGGAGCTGTTTTTT. This chain connects TRBV4-2 to TRBJ2-2, with TRBD1 as a possible D gene (6 bases). The CDR3 totals 17 residues. Trimming pared 0 bases from V and 4 bases from J, leaving 15 bases between. CDR1 is LGHNA and CDR2 is YNFKEQ in the germline V gene.

The J gene is TRBJ1-4, the V gene TRBV4-2; D is ambiguous. CDR1 LGHNA and CDR2 YNFKEQ come from the germline V gene. The length of the CDR3 is 14 residues. V was pared by 1 base and J by 6 bases, with 9 bases between. CDR3 sequence reads: CASSQGASDEKLFF. The CDR3 DNA follows: TGTGCCAGCAGCCAAGGCGCCTCTGATGAAAAACTGTTTTTT.

V usage is TRBV13 and J usage is TRBJ2-7; D perhaps matches TRBD2 (5 bases). The length of the CDR3 is 17 residues. The V gene's germline CDR1 is PRHDT and CDR2 FYEKMQ (reference sequence). V dropped 0 bases and J dropped 0 bases, with 15 bases sitting between them. CDR3 in amino acids: CASSLGRAWTGSYEQYF. In DNA form, the CDR3 reads TGTGCCAGCAGCTTAGGAAGGGCGTGGACTGGCTCCTACGAGCAGTACTTC.

V and J are TRBV9 and TRBJ2-7, with D possibly matching TRBD1 (6 bases). This CDR3 is 17 amino acids long. V was pared by 3 bases and J by 1 base, with 20 bases between. Per germline, CDR1 SGDLS and CDR2 YYNGEE. The CDR3 protein is CASSDGGAGVQSYEQYF. The CDR3 DNA sequence: TGTGCCAGCAGCGACGGTGGGGCAGGGGTACAGTCCTACGAGCAGTACTTC.

The CDR3 spells CASSLELRGSNEKLFF. Here the CDR3 DNA reads TGTGCCAGCAGCTTAGAATTAAGAGGATCTAATGAAAAACTGTTTTTT. The V gene is TRBV7-9, the J gene TRBJ1-4; no firm D call. Per the germline V gene, CDR1 is SEHNR and CDR2 is FQNEAQ (reference sequence). CDR3 length: 16 residues. V dropped 1 base and J dropped 3 bases, with 12 bases sitting between them.

This sequence joins TRBV11-2 and TRBJ2-1, with D tentatively TRBD2 (6 bases). Trimming took off 4 bases at V and 8 bases at J, with 18 bases between the two ends. CDR1 and CDR2 from the germline V gene are SGHAT and FQNNGV. The CDR3 extends over 15 amino acids. The CDR3 spells CASSSLRDAKYEQFF. Written as DNA, the CDR3 is TGTGCCAGCAGCTCCCTGCGGGACGCAAAATATGAGCAGTTCTTC.

This clone was seen once. The chain is built from TRBV6-4 and TRBJ2-7; 9 bases align to TRBD1. Germline V lookup: CDR1 MRHNA, CDR2 SNTAGT. The CDR3 runs to 14 residues. With V trimmed by 5 bases and J by 0 bases, 2 bases remained unmatched. CDR3 in DNA: TGTGCCAGCAGTCGGGACAGGGACTCCTACGAGCAGTACTTC. Amino acids: CASSRDRDSYEQYF.

The chain combines TRBV21-1 with TRBJ2-7; no DNA check was done on the table's D call, TRBD1. TRBV21-1 corresponds to a pseudogene. This CDR3 spans 15 amino acids. The DNA of the CDR3 is TGTGCCAGCAGCACGCGGACAGGTAGCTCCTACGAGCAGTACTTC. Protein sequence: CASSTRTGSSYEQYF.

V gene TRBV28 combines with J gene TRBJ1-1; 8 bases are a match to TRBD1. CDR1 MDHEN and CDR2 SYDVKM come from the germline V gene. The CDR3 spans 12 residues. Germline trimming cut 7 bases from V and 9 bases from J; bases unmatched to any gene: 7. This CDR3 is CASTYRGGKAFF. CDR3 coding DNA: TGTGCCAGCACCTACAGGGGGGGAAAAGCTTTCTTT.

The rearrangement joins TRBV5-1 to TRBJ2-1; 7 nucleotides agree with TRBD2. The CDR3 runs to 15 residues. Germline V gene lookup returns CDR1 SGHRS and CDR2 YFSETQ. Losses at the gene ends were 7 bases for V and 5 bases for J; bases not matched to a gene: 12. The CDR3 loop reads CASLELGGDHNEQFF. CDR3 nucleotides: TGCGCCAGCCTCGAATTGGGGGGGGACCACAATGAGCAGTTCTTC.

This rearrangement joins TRBV2 to TRBJ2-1; D ambiguous. V lost 5 bases and J lost 7, with 12 bases in between. Germline CDR1 is SNHLY and CDR2 is FYNNEI. The CDR3 has 13 amino acids. CDR3 protein: CASSSIPGNEQFF. CDR3 nucleotides: TGTGCCAGCAGTTCAATCCCCGGGAATGAGCAGTTCTTC.

The chain joins TRBV7-2 to TRBJ2-7; D is unresolved. The CDR3 is made up of 12 amino acids. Germline loops: CDR1 SGHTA, CDR2 FQGNSA. The germline V and J ends were trimmed by 5 bases and 3 bases, with 8 bases remaining between them. The DNA for the CDR3 is TGTGCCAGCAGCGCCTCAGGCTACGAGCAGTACTTC. It translates to CASSASGYEQYF. Together with reference TRBV7-2 and TRBJ2-7, the CDR3 gives the full variable domain: GAGVSQSPSNKVTEKGKDVELRCDPISGHTALYWYRQSLGQGLEFLIYFQGNSAPDKSGLPSDRFSAERTGGSVSTLTIQRTQQEDSAVYLCASSASGYEQYFGPGTRLTVT.

V is TRBV28 and J is TRBJ2-3, with 11 bases fitting TRBD2. V dropped 6 bases and J dropped 2; count of bases not matched to a gene: 7. The CDR3 is made up of 16 amino acids. Germline CDR1 reads MDHEN; CDR2 reads SYDVKM. As DNA, the CDR3 is TGTGCCAGCAGAGGGGCTAGCGGGGGGATCACAGATACGCAGTATTTT. It encodes CASRGASGGITDTQYF. Full variable domain (rest looked up from reference TRBV28 and TRBJ2-3): DVKVTQSSRYLVKRTGEKVFLECVQDMDHENMFWYRQDPGLGLRLIYFSYDVKMKEKGDIPEGYSVSREKKERFSLILESASTNQTSMYLCASRGASGGITDTQYFGPGTRLTVL.

This chain links TRBV5-4 with TRBJ1-4; D is uncertain. The CDR3 is 16 amino acids. The germline V gene encodes CDR1 SGHNT and CDR2 YYREEE (reference sequence). The ends were cut back, 4 bases at V and 5 bases at J, with 18 bases in the middle. CDR3 DNA: TGTGCCAGCAGCCGAGGGCAAGGACGAATAAATGAAAAACTGTTTTTT. Its protein is CASSRGQGRINEKLFF.

The chain joins TRBV13 to TRBJ2-5; 11 bases agree with TRBD2. Germline V lookup: CDR1 PRHDT, CDR2 FYEKMQ (reference sequence). This CDR3 is built from 17 residues. The V and J ends lost 0 bases and 4 bases, in that order; junction bases with no gene match: 7. The CDR3 bases are TGTGCCAGCAGCTTAGGGGCTAGCGGGAGGTCCGCAGAGACCCAGTACTTC. It yields the protein CASSLGASGRSAETQYF. The variable domain in full, completed from reference TRBV13 and TRBJ2-5, reads AAGVIQSPRHLIKEKRETATLKCYPIPRHDTVYWYQQGPGQDPQFLISFYEKMQSDKGSIPDRFSAQQFSDYHSELNMSSLELGDSALYFCASSLGASGRSAETQYFGPGTRLLVL.

The chain links TRBV28 to TRBJ1-1; 9 nucleotides match TRBD1. This CDR3 spans 16 amino acids. Unmatched junction bases numbered 11, after V lost 5 bases and J lost 4 bases. Germline CDR1 is MDHEN and CDR2 is SYDVKM. The CDR3 DNA reads TGTGCCAGCAGTCCGCTACCGGGACAGGGTACCACTGAAGCTTTCTTT. It codes for CASSPLPGQGTTEAFF. The full variable domain, in which reference TRBV28 and TRBJ1-1 provide the parts outside the CDR3, is DVKVTQSSRYLVKRTGEKVFLECVQDMDHENMFWYRQDPGLGLRLIYFSYDVKMKEKGDIPEGYSVSREKKERFSLILESASTNQTSMYLCASSPLPGQGTTEAFFGQGTRLTVV.

The count of this clone is one. This sequence joins TRBV6-1 and TRBJ1-2; TRBD1 is a possible D gene (5 bases). Trimming pared 5 bases from V and 6 bases from J, leaving 10 bases between. Germline V gives CDR1 MNHNS, CDR2 SASEGT. The CDR3 has 12 residues. CDR3 protein: CASSRGDDGYTF. In DNA form, the CDR3 reads TGTGCCAGCAGTCGGGGGGATGATGGCTACACCTTC.

This clone has more than one count but fewer than ten. J is TRBJ2-1 and V is TRBV4-1, with D perhaps TRBD2 (5 bases). In germline, CDR1 is MGHRA, CDR2 YSYEKL. This CDR3 is 15 amino acids long. V lost 4 bases to trimming and J lost 7 bases, with 17 bases between them. CDR3 sequence reads: CASSLLPMGVNEQFF. The CDR3 DNA follows: TGCGCCAGCAGCCTTCTCCCCATGGGAGTAAATGAGCAGTTCTTC.

This chain joins TRBV28 and TRBJ2-3, with 8 bases that match TRBD2. Trimming at V came to 5 bases and at J to 5 bases, leaving 6 bases not matched to a gene. The CDR3 loop spans 14 amino acids. Germline V gene sequence: CDR1 MDHEN, CDR2 SYDVKM. Written as DNA, the CDR3 is TGTGCCAGCAGTCAAGCGGGAGTGGAAGATACGCAGTATTTT. The encoded protein is CASSQAGVEDTQYF.

The chain employs TRBV7-6 and TRBJ2-5; D is perhaps TRBD2 (6 bases). The V gene's germline CDR1 is SGHVS and CDR2 FNYEAQ. Trimming stripped 1 base from V and 5 bases from J, with 8 bases between. This CDR3 has 13 amino acids. The CDR3 DNA reads TGTGCCAGCAGCTTAGGACGGGGGGAGACCCAGTACTTC. Its translation is CASSLGRGETQYF.

The chain recombines TRBV10-3 with TRBJ2-7, with 10 bases aligning to TRBD2. Germline V lookup: CDR1 ENHRY, CDR2 SYGVKD. CDR3 length: 17 amino acids. The V and J ends lost 5 bases and 2 bases, in that order; junction bases with no gene match: 12. The CDR3 region is CAISSGPSSGGTYEQYF. The CDR3 region has the DNA TGTGCCATCAGTTCAGGACCCTCTAGCGGGGGAACCTACGAGCAGTACTTC.

The gene calls are TRBV6-1 and TRBJ2-5; 7 nucleotides line up with TRBD1. The CDR3 has 13 residues. The trim removed 5 bases at V and 3 bases at J, leaving 3 bases unmatched. Germline values: CDR1 MNHNS, CDR2 SASEGT. The CDR3 region has the DNA TGTGCCAGCAGTACCGGGACAGAAGAGACCCAGTACTTC. Translation gives CASSTGTEETQYF.